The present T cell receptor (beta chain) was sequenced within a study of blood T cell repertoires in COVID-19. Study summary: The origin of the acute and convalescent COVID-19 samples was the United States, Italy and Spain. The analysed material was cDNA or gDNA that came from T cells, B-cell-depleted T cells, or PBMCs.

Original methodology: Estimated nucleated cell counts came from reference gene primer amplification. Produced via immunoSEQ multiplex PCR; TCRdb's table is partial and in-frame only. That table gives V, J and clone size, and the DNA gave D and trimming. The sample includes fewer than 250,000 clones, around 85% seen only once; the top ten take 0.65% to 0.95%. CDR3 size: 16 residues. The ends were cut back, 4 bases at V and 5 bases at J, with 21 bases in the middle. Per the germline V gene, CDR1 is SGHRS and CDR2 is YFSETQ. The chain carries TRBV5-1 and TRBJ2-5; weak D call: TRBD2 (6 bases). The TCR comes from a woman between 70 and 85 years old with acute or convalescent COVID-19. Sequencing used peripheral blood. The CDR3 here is CASSPSPRAGGETQYF. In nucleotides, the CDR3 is TGCGCCAGCAGCCCCTCCCCCAGGGCTGGGGGGGAGACCCAGTACTTC.